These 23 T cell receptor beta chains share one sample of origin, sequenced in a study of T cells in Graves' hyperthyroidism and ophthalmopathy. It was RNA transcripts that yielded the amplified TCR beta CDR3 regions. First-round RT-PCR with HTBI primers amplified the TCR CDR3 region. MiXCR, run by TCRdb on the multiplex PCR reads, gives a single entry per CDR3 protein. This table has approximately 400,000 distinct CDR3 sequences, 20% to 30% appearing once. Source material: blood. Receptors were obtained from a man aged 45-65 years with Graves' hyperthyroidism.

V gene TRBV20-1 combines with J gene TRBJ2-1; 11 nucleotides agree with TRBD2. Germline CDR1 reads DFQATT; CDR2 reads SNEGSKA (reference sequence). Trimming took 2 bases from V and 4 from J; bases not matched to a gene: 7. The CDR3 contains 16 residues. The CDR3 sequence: CSARPLAGGYYNEQFF. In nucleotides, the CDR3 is TGCAGTGCTAGACCTCTAGCGGGAGGTTATTACAATGAGCAGTTCTTC.

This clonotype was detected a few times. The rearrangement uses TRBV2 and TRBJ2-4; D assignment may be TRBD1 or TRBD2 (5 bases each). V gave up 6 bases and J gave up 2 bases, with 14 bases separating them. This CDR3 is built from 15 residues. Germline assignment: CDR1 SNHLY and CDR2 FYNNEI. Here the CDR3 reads CASRRDGLTKNIQYF. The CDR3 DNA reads TGTGCCAGCAGGAGGGACGGCCTAACCAAAAACATTCAGTACTTC.

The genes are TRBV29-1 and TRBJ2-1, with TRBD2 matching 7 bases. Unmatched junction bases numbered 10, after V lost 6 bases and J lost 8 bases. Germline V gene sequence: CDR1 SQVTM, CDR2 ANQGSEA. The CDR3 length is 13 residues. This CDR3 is CSVLISTSDEQFF. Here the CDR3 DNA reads TGCAGCGTCCTTATATCCACTAGCGATGAGCAGTTCTTC.

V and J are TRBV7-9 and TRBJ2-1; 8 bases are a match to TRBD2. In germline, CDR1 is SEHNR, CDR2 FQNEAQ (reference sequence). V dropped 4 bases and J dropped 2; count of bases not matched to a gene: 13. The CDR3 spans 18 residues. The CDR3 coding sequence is TGTGCCAGCAGCTACCCATCCGGTGGGCGGGAGGCCTACAATGAGCAGTTCTTC. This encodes CASSYPSGGREAYNEQFF.

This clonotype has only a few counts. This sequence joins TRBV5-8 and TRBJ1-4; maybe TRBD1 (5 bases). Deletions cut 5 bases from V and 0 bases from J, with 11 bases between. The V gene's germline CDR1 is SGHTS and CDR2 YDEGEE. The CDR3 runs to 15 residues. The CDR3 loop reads CASRTTGSTNEKLFF. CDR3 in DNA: TGTGCCAGCAGAACTACAGGTTCAACTAATGAAAAACTGTTTTTT.

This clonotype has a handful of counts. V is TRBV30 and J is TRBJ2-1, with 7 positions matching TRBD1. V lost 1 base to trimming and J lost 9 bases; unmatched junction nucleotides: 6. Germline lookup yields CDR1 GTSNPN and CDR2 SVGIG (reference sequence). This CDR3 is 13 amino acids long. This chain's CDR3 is CAWSGQGLSEQFF. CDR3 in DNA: TGTGCCTGGAGTGGACAGGGTCTAAGTGAGCAGTTCTTC.

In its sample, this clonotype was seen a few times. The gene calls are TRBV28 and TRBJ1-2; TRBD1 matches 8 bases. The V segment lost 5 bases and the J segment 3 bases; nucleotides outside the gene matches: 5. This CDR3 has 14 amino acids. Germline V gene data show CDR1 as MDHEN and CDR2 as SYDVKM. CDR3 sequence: CASSQGQGYYGYTF. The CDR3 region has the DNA TGTGCCAGCAGTCAAGGACAGGGCTACTATGGCTACACCTTC.

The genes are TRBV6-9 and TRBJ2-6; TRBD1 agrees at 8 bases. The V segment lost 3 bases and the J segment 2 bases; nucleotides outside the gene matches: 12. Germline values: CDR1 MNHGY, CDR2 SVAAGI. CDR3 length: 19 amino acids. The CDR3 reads CASSYPPRTGIPGANVLTF. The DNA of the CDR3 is TGTGCCAGCAGTTACCCACCTCGGACAGGGATTCCTGGGGCCAACGTCCTGACTTTC.

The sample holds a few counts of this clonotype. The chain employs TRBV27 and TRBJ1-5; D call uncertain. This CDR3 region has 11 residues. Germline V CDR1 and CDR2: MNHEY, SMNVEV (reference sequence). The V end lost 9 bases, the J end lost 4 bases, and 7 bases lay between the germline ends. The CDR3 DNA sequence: TGTGCCAGAGGGAGAAATCAGCCCCAGCATTTT. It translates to CARGRNQPQHF.

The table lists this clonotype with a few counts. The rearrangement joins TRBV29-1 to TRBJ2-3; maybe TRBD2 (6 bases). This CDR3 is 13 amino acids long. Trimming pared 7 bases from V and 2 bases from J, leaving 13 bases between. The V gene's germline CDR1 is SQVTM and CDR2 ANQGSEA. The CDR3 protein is CSATAGSTDTQYF. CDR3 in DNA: TGCAGCGCCACAGCGGGTTCCACAGATACGCAGTATTTT.

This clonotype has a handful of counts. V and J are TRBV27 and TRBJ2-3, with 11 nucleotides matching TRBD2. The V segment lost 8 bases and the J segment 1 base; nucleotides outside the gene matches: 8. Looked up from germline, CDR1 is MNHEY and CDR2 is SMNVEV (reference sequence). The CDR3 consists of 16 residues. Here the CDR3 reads CASGATLAGGTDTQYF. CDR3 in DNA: TGTGCCAGCGGTGCCACACTAGCGGGGGGCACAGATACGCAGTATTTT.

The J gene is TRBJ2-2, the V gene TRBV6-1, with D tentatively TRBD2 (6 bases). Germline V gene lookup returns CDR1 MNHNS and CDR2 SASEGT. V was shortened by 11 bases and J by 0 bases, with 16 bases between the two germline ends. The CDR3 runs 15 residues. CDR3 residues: CAGGPYGSNTGELFF. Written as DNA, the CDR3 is TGTGCCGGAGGGCCGTACGGGTCGAACACCGGGGAGCTGTTTTTT.

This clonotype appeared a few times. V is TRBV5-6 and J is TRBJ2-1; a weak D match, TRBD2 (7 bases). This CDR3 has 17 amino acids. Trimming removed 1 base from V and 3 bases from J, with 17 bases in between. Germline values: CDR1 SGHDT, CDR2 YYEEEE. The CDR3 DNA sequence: TGTGCCAGCAGCTTGCAAGGGGGTCTAGCGGACTACAATGAGCAGTTCTTC. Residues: CASSLQGGLADYNEQFF.

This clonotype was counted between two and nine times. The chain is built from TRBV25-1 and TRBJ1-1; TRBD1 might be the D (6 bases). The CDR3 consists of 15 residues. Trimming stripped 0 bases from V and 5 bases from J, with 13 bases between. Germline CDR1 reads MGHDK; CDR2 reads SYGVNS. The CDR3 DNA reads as TGTGCCAGCAGTGAATATGGAGGGGGAGGGACTGAAGCTTTCTTT. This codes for CASSEYGGGGTEAFF.

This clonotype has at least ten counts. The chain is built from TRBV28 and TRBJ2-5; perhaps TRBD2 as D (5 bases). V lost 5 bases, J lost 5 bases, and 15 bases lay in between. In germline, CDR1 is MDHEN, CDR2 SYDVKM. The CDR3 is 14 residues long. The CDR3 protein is CASSPRRGLETQYF. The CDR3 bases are TGTGCCAGCAGTCCGCGCCGGGGTCTGGAGACCCAGTACTTC.

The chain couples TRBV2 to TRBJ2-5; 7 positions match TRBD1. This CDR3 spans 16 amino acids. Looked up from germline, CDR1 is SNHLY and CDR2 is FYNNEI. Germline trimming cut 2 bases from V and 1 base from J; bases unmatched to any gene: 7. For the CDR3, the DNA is TGTGCCAGCAGTGAATTGGGACAGACCCGCCAAGAGACCCAGTACTTC. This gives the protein CASSELGQTRQETQYF.

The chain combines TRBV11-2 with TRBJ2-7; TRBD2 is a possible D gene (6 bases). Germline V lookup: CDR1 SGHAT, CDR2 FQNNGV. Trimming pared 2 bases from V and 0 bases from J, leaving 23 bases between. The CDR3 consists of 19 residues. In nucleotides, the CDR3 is TGTGCCAGCAGCTTAAGCTCAGGACCCGGAGTAGCGGTCTCCTACGAGCAGTACTTC. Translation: CASSLSSGPGVAVSYEQYF.

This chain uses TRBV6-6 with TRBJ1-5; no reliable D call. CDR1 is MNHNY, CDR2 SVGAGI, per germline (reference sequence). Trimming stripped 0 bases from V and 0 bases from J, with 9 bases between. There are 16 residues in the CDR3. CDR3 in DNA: TGTGCCAGCAGTTACTCCGGGCAATCTAGCAATCAGCCCCAGCATTTT. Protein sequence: CASSYSGQSSNQPQHF.

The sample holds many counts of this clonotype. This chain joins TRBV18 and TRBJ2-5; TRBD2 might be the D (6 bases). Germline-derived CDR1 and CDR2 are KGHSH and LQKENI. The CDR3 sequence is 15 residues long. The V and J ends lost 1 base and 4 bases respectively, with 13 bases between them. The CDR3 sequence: CASSPRGSSGETQYF. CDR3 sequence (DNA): TGTGCCAGCTCACCACGGGGGAGTAGCGGAGAGACCCAGTACTTC.

Written as DNA, the CDR3 is TGTGCCAGCAGCCAAGCGGAGCTACTCTACTTC. As protein: CASSQAELLYF. The chain links TRBV11-2 to TRBJ2-5; D might be TRBD2 (5 bases). CDR3 length equals 11 residues. Per germline, CDR1 SGHAT and CDR2 FQNNGV. V lost 5 bases to trimming and J lost 14 bases, with 15 bases between them.

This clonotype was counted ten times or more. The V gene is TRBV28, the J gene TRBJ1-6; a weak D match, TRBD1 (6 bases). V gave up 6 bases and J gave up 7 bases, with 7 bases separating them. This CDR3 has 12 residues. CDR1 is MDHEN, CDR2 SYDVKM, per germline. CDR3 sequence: CASSTGNSPLHF. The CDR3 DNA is TGTGCCAGCAGCACAGGGAATTCACCCCTCCACTTT.

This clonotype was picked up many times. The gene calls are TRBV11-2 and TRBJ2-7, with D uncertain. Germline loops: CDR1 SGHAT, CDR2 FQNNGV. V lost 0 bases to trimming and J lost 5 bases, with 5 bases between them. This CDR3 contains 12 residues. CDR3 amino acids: CASSLDRDEQYF. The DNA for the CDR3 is TGTGCCAGCAGCTTAGATCGGGACGAGCAGTACTTC.

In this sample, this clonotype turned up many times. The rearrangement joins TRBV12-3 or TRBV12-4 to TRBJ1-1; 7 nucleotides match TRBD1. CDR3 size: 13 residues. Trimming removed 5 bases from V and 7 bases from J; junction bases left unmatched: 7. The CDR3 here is CASSRTGEYEAFF. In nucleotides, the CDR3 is TGTGCCAGCAGTCGTACAGGGGAATATGAAGCTTTCTTT.